This T cell receptor (beta chain) was profiled in a study of T cell responses to AZD1222 COVID-19 vaccine. The CDR3 consists of 13 residues. Germline assignment: CDR1 MDHEN and CDR2 SYDVKM. With 6 bases removed from V and 3 bases from J, the gap between germline ends came to 12 bases. TCRdb keeps only in-frame clones here, not all; method: immunoSEQ multiplex PCR. Of about 150,000 clones listed, 80% to 90% are singletons. The origin of this receptor is an adult who had recovered from COVID-19. Sequenced material: peripheral blood, taken after recovery from COVID-19. The V call is TRBV28, the J call TRBJ2-7, with D perhaps assigned TRBD1 or TRBD2 (5 bases each). The CDR3 sequence is CASSVGTFYEQYF. CDR3 DNA sequence: TGTGCCAGCAGCGTAGGGACCTTCTACGAGCAGTACTTC. Variable domain in full (rest from reference TRBV28 and TRBJ2-7): DVKVTQSSRYLVKRTGEKVFLECVQDMDHENMFWYRQDPGLGLRLIYFSYDVKMKEKGDIPEGYSVSREKKERFSLILESASTNQTSMYLCASSVGTFYEQYFGPGTRLTVT.